These T cell receptor beta chains were read from a single sample in a study of metastatic and nonmetastatic thyroid tumors. TCRdb recomputed clones from the PCR reads via MiXCR. The sample lists about 30,000 clones; about 4.1% were seen once. What was sequenced was blood. Receptor source: a female donor with papillary thyroid cancer or a benign thyroid nodule (not recorded which). Some clones in this sample may be carry-over from other donors' samples. CDR3s leave out the opening cysteine and the closing phenylalanine or tryptophan. D genes are given only for firm matches.

>TRBV7-9|TRBJ2-4|.
ASSLDIAKNIQY
>TRBV7-2|TRBJ2-2|TRBD2
ASGLAGGFGELF
>TRBV9|TRBJ2-1|TRBD2
ASSVGLAGVGEQF
>TRBV12-3/TRBV12-4|TRBJ2-5|TRBD1
ASSWTGQETQY
>TRBV28|TRBJ1-2|TRBD1
ASSTSGQGFGYT
>TRBV9|TRBJ2-6|.
ASSLSPLSGANVLT
>TRBV10-3|TRBJ2-7|TRBD2
AISDWTSGTYEQY
>TRBV12-5|TRBJ2-3|.
ASARGRDGTDTQY
>TRBV6-4|TRBJ2-2|TRBD1
ASSAETGSTGDLF
>TRBV6-5|TRBJ2-1|.
ASSFSLYNEQF
>TRBV24-1|TRBJ2-7|.
ATSDLDSYEQY
>TRBV27|TRBJ1-5|.
ASRRQSYSNQPQH
>TRBV11-2|TRBJ2-7|.
ASSSGLQVGSYEQY
>TRBV27|TRBJ2-3|.
ASSAGGLLSTDTQY
>TRBV27|TRBJ1-3|.
ASSLGGNTIY
>TRBV12-3/TRBV12-4|TRBJ2-2|TRBD2
ASVASSGSIGELF
>TRBV28|TRBJ2-1|.
ASNQDSYNEQF
>TRBV6-1|TRBJ1-1|.
ATTNTEAF
>TRBV6-5|TRBJ1-6|.
AGSYHASSSSYNSPLD
>TRBV18|TRBJ2-3|.
ASSPESTVTSTDTQY
>TRBV7-9|TRBJ2-3|.
ASSLAVGRDTQY
>TRBV5-1|TRBJ2-1|TRBD2
ASSVGLADYNEQF
>TRBV24-1|TRBJ2-1|TRBD1
ATSEGTGGLLINEQF
>TRBV12-3/TRBV12-4|TRBJ2-2|.
ASRGRTNTGELF
>TRBV7-7|TRBJ2-5|.
ASSLTGERETQY
>TRBV28|TRBJ1-1|TRBD1
ASPAGQGNTEAL
>TRBV18|TRBJ2-3|.
ASSPPSRSTDTQY
>TRBV7-6|TRBJ2-6|.
ASSGPPGSISVANVLT
>TRBV20-1|TRBJ2-7|.
SARGSQGHPYEQY
>TRBV2|TRBJ2-2|.
ASSGKVPGELF
>TRBV6-1|TRBJ2-7|.
ASSEGPGGNYEQY
>TRBV27|TRBJ2-6|.
ASSFAGANVLT
>TRBV14|TRBJ1-3|.
ASSQDLPGSGNTIY
>TRBV7-3|TRBJ2-3|TRBD1
ASSSDRDSTDTQY
>TRBV2|TRBJ2-1|TRBD2
DSSLRTSGRREQF
>TRBV6-1|TRBJ2-7|TRBD2
ASSPLAGGSSYEQY
>TRBV11-2|TRBJ1-1|TRBD1
ASSLVSGGNTEAF
>TRBV6-1|TRBJ2-7|TRBD1
ASSSLGGTGTSYEQY
>TRBV11-1|TRBJ2-5|.
ASSLANEEETQY
>TRBV7-7|TRBJ2-5|TRBD2
ASSLAGGQETQY